Listed here is a single TCR beta chain. This CDR3 spans 15 amino acids. V shed 1 base and J 4 bases; nucleotides not matched to a gene: 5. The germline CDR1 and CDR2 sequences are SGDLS and YYNGEE. The data were taken from a study of shared clonotypes between healthy human individuals. Clones were sequenced by immunoSEQ multiplex PCR, and TCRdb holds only the in-frame ones, with some missing. The sample shows fewer than 3 million clones, around 90% of them seen only once. The rearrangement joins TRBV9 to TRBJ1-2; TRBD1 matches at 9 bases. The receptor was isolated from a man between 18 and 29 years old in good health. Some clones in this sample may be carry-over from other donors' samples. Sequenced material: naive CD4+ T cells from PBMCs. Subset specified: CD45RA+ positively selected. CDR3 in amino acids: CASSVWTGAAYGYTF. The CDR3 bases are TGTGCCAGCAGCGTATGGACAGGGGCGGCCTATGGCTACACCTTC.